Here is one T cell receptor (beta chain) with its context. Its antigen specificity is not known. The record has no base qualities; no much larger clone is one base away. Library preparation was by the immunoSEQ multiplex PCR assay. The multiplex PCR relied on a mix of 60 forward primers for TCR Vbeta segments and 13 reverse primers for TCR Jbeta segments. A multiplex PCR assay on genomic DNA amplified the CDR3 region of rearranged TCR beta genes. The amplified TCR beta libraries were sequenced on the Illumina HiSeq System as 87-base-pair reads. As for the original processing: A later analysis counted around 72 million unique TCR beta chains across the 700 or so repertoires, and some 11 million of these chains were shared by at least two donors. A nearest-neighbor algorithm error-corrected the raw reads and collapsed the reads into unique sequences, merging closely related sequences to remove PCR and sequencing errors. To assign V, D and J gene segments, CDR3 sequences were aligned to IMGT reference sequences. Each retained sequence needed at least a six-nucleotide match to both a V gene segment and a J gene segment. A rearrangement counted as productive if the CDR3 had no stop codons and remained in frame with V and J, and every other rearrangement counted as non-productive. CDR3 was defined according to IMGT convention as the region running from the second conserved V-encoded cysteine to the conserved J-encoded phenylalanine. The earlier analysis of about 620 of the donors excluded sequences that lacked an unambiguous match to a single V gene segment. An earlier analysis of 500 to 700 of the donors classified V segments as functional when productive rearrangements were above 56.7% and as segregating when the standard deviation between donors was above 5%. A statistical classification framework was built for diagnosing cytomegalovirus status from the catalog of TCR beta chain sequences. V and J gene assignment, in a later analysis, came from comparing TCR nucleotide sequences with IMGT/GENE-DB human TR gene sequences. Using the TCRdist pipeline, a later analysis assigned CDR3 sequences along with most-parsimonious VDJ recombination scenarios. In a later analysis, each TCR beta chain was defined by its CDR3 amino acid sequence together with its V-gene family, and reads without a unique V-gene family were excluded. A later analysis removed 592 highly shared, low-generation-probability nucleotide sequences to deal with suspected cross-contamination and a sequencing artifact. In a later analysis, a clonal expansion index for each public chain was calculated from normalized within-repertoire ranks of inferred template counts. Generation probabilities in a later analysis came from a VDJ recombination model fitted to out-of-frame rearrangements, and those results were checked against IGoR. In a later analysis, TCR-TCR, TCR-HLA and TCR-CMV co-occurrence was scored with hypergeometric tests, and a repertoire-size bias correction was applied to TCR pairs. False discovery rates were estimated in a later analysis by permuting HLA or CMV assignments 20 times. In a later analysis, co-occurring TCRs were grouped using DBSCAN, with TCRdist sequence similarity added in when clustering inside HLA-allele-positive subsets. Co-occurrence clustering excluded repertoires with fewer than 30,000 or more than 120,000 public chains, plus five with anomalous nucleotide sharing. What TCRdb holds here is the immuneACCESS table cut down to in-frame rearrangements. Part of the clones is not present; checked against another copy, under half of the missing clones reflect an unresolved V gene, and the others are unexplained. That table is the source of V, J and clone size, and D and trimming were worked out from the DNA. Within this sample are approximately 170,000 clones, with about 80% of them counted one time only. The ten most abundant clones make up over 8% of the sample.

This specimen belongs to a study of cytomegalovirus exposure and HLA in healthy donors (dated by TCRdb to the late 2010s). At the level of the whole study: In an earlier analysis of 587 of the donors, roughly 300 Gb of sequence data and some 100 million unique TCR beta sequences from approximately 180 million T cells were reported. Donor age, sex, ethnicity and CMV serostatus were collected together with the repertoire data. A later analysis re-examined previously published TCR beta repertoires from roughly 720 donors and added high-resolution HLA genotyping to investigate patterns of TCR occurrence. Both class I and class II loci were covered by HLA typing, at four-digit resolution. About 320 gigabases of sequencing data and approximately 84 million unique TCR sequences were included in an early release covering several hundred HLA-typed donors. Among around 400 genotyped donors of the cohort, an average of around 250,000 unique TCR beta nucleotide sequences was sequenced per donor, of which 15% to 20% were non-productive. Several DR-DQ haplotypes were handled as single units for association and clustering, since linkage in the cohort was strong. The number of donors typed differed by locus, with 629-630 for A, B, C, DRB1 and DQB1, around 560 for DQA1, over 600 for DPA1, and some 440 for DPB1. In an earlier analysis of 550 to 700 of the donors, high-throughput TCR beta sequencing was used to judge whether each TCR beta V gene segment behaved as functional or pseudogenic. A separate validation cohort of approximately 130 different subjects was used in addition to the approximately 700-subject first cohort. In the later analysis, no new phenotypic data were used to find candidate immune exposures; instead, reliance was placed on TCR beta sequences and their occurrence across donors. The T cell repertoires of under 750 subjects were profiled by immunosequencing and related to cytomegalovirus serostatus. A later genetic analysis used genome-wide SNP genotypes for about 65% of the 666 donors, treating that subset as a discovery cohort. To predict cytomegalovirus infection status, the study combined high-throughput TCR immunosequencing, statistical association of individual TCRs with disease status, and machine learning. The study aimed to test whether cataloging public T cell receptors could reveal signatures of past pathogen exposure. All discovery cohort repertoires had been generated using a single sequencing platform. Of the roughly 400 genotyped donors, about 80% fell in the genetic ancestry cluster associated with self-reported Caucasian donors. Study-level results and caveats: The classifier was reported to diagnose cytomegalovirus status with high specificity and sensitivity in both the original cohort and the validation cohort. CMV serostatus was the only immune exposure information available for the cohort. Roughly uniform sequencing depth across donors was assumed in presence/absence analyses, although this assumption may not hold. In vitro tests confirmed that a few of the cytomegalovirus-associated TCR beta chains recognize cytomegalovirus antigens. V-gene and J-gene trimming of TCR beta chains was associated with a missense DCLRE1C variant in a later genetic analysis, and the association was replicated in an independent cohort. Because counts were too low, roughly 18 rarely observed V segments, including chromosome 9 orphons, were left out of the earlier analysis of several hundred of the donors. Some IMGT-functional V segments, including TRBV6-2 and TRBV6-3, could not be distinguished by the 87-base-pair reads and were therefore excluded. Because some donors lacked HLA typing at each locus, the association tests relied only on the typed subset. A further reported finding was that TCR beta sequences accurately predicted the HLA-A and HLA-B alleles for most subjects in the first cohort. Only TCR beta chains were sequenced in this cohort, and the absence of alpha or paired-chain data limited detectable features. According to a later analysis, parvovirus B19, influenza, CMV and Epstein-Barr virus appeared linked to several top co-occurrence clusters. Specific HLA alleles were associated with over 15,000 TCR beta sequences at a false discovery rate of 0.05 in a later analysis. Strong co-occurrence of HLA alleles, especially DR and DQ, made assigning TCR associations to individual alleles difficult. In a later analysis, most CMV-associated TCR beta chains were found to appear HLA-restricted, with HLA associations seemingly driven largely by CMV exposure. While some public TCRs were present in many individuals, most TCR sequences turned up only very rarely across donors. In a later genetic analysis, fewer N-insertions in productive TCRs were reported among donors in an Asian-associated ancestry cluster than the 666-donor mean. An earlier analysis of approximately 500 of the donors showed that most TCR beta V segments appeared in productive rearrangements either about 87% or about 30% of the time, which broadly matched IMGT annotations. The authors suggested that the approach could potentially be generalized to other disease states and immunological phenotypes. In a later analysis, TCR association rates were found to vary across HLA loci, with the most associated TCRs seen for DRB1 alleles and the fewest for HLA-C alleles. The study gave a list of more than 150 TCR beta chains associated with cytomegalovirus. A cluster of highly shared sequence variants was judged likely to represent a technical artifact of the sequencing pipeline. Correlated functional status among segregating V segments might be attributable to linkage disequilibrium, but an unknown experimental factor could not be ruled out. In a later analysis, HLA-associated TCR beta chains showed more clonal expansion and lower generation probabilities than non-associated chains that were equally common.

V ends up 5 bases short and J 6 bases short, with an unmatched junction base count of 6. Reading from cysteine to phenylalanine, the CDR3 counts 14 amino acids. Only the CDR3 part of the read is kept: 42 bases, read in frame from the first base. CDR1 SGHTA and CDR2 FQGNSA were looked up in the germline V gene. The cohort consisted of fewer than 700 healthy bone marrow donors. All cohort members were sampled while nominally healthy, although unrecorded immune exposures were likely present. The donor was CMV seropositive and was included in the group of around 300 seropositive cohort members. A peripheral blood sample was collected from each donor, and TCR beta sequencing was performed on peripheral blood mononuclear cells. Genomic DNA was extracted from the blood cell samples with the Qiagen DNeasy Blood Extraction Kit.

Sequencing was performed on PBMCs. The chain is made from TRBV7-2 and TRBJ2-7, and 11 bases in between align with TRBD2. This clonotype was sampled from a man between 18 and 35 years old in good health and CMV-seropositive. This receptor has the CDR3 CASSGTSGSAEQYF. Read as DNA, the sequence is TGTGCCAGCAGCGGTACTAGCGGGAGTGCCGAGCAGTACTTC.